One sample yielded the 14 T cell receptor beta chains listed below, sequenced in a study of blood T cell repertoires in COVID-19. Method: immunoSEQ multiplex PCR; TCRdb's copy keeps in-frame clones and lacks some. The sample consists of roughly 380,000 clones, over 75% of them appearing once. Sequencing was done on a sample of PBMCs or T cells enriched from blood (not recorded which). These receptors all come from a man under 40 who had recovered from COVID-19.

This rearrangement joins TRBV5-1 to TRBJ2-7, with 7 bases identical to TRBD2. The J segment lost 2 bases and the V segment lost 4 bases, leaving 6 bases of the junction unmatched. Looked up from germline, CDR1 is SGHRS and CDR2 is YFSETQ. There are 14 residues in the CDR3. The CDR3 bases are TGCGCCAGCAGCAGCGGGACTCCTACCTACGAGCAGTACTTC. Translating gives CASSSGTPTYEQYF. Based on the CDR3 plus reference TRBV5-1 and TRBJ2-7, the full variable domain is KAGVTQTPRYLIKTRGQQVTLSCSPISGHRSVSWYQQTPGQGLQFLFEYFSETQRNKGNFPGRFSGRQFSNSRSEMNVSTLELGDSALYLCASSSGTPTYEQYFGPGTRLTVT.

V and J are TRBV18 and TRBJ1-5, with 7 bases fitting TRBD1. The CDR3 spans 14 residues. V trimming: 3 bases; J trimming: 7 bases; junction bases outside the gene matches: 6. The germline gives CDR1 KGHSH, CDR2 LQKENI. CDR3 protein: CASSPDRVQQPQHF. Written as DNA, the CDR3 is TGTGCCAGCTCACCCGACAGGGTTCAGCAGCCCCAGCATTTT.

In its sample, this clone was seen once. This chain joins TRBV6-5 and TRBJ1-4; 11 bases are a match to TRBD1. Trimming cost V 5 bases and J 6 bases; bases outside gene matches: 5. CDR1 is MNHEY, CDR2 SVGAGI, per germline. The CDR3 is 15 amino acids. The CDR3 protein is CASSRTGGFDEKLFF. Written as DNA, the CDR3 is TGTGCCAGCAGTCGGACAGGGGGCTTCGATGAAAAACTGTTTTTT.

Worth noting for this clone: Other nucleotide sequences from this sample produce the same CDR3. The J gene is TRBJ1-2, the V gene TRBV18, with D possibly being TRBD1 (6 bases). Germline V gene sequence: CDR1 KGHSH, CDR2 LQKENI. The CDR3 covers 14 residues. Trimming shortened V by 3 bases and J by 5 bases, and 13 bases separated the two germline ends. The CDR3 spells CASSPSTGIYGYTF. The CDR3 bases are TGTGCCAGCTCACCCTCGACAGGAATTTATGGCTACACCTTC.

This rearrangement joins TRBV18 to TRBJ1-1, with 9 positions matching TRBD1. The germline V gene has CDR1 KGHSH and CDR2 LQKENI. The V segment lost 3 bases and the J segment 0 bases; nucleotides outside the gene matches: 5. The length of the CDR3 is 16 residues. The CDR3 reads CASSPGTGKLNTEAFF. CDR3 nucleotide sequence: TGTGCCAGCTCACCCGGGACAGGGAAATTGAACACTGAAGCTTTCTTT. Looking up the rest from reference TRBV18 and TRBJ1-1 gives the full variable domain: NAGVMQNPRHLVRRRGQEARLRCSPMKGHSHVYWYRQLPEEGLKFMVYLQKENIIDESGMPKERFSAEFPKEGPSILRIQQVVRGDSAAYFCASSPGTGKLNTEAFFGQGTRLTVV.

This chain links TRBV6-5 with TRBJ2-3, with 12 bases matching TRBD2. The V gene's germline CDR1 is MNHEY and CDR2 SVGAGI. V was pared by 6 bases and J by 2 bases, with 3 bases of the junction left unmatched. The CDR3 covers 15 residues. This CDR3 is CASRRTSGNTDTQYF. CDR3 in DNA: TGTGCCAGCAGACGGACTAGCGGGAACACAGATACGCAGTATTTT.

Written as DNA, the CDR3 is TGTGCCAGCAGCCTAACGGCTAGCGGGACCCCTAGCACAGATACGCAGTATTTT. As protein: CASSLTASGTPSTDTQYF. The chain recombines TRBV7-2 with TRBJ2-3, with 9 bases aligning to TRBD2. Germline V gives CDR1 SGHTA, CDR2 FQGNSA. Trimming took 5 bases from V and 0 from J; bases not matched to a gene: 12. The CDR3 contains 18 residues.

V gene TRBV19 combines with J gene TRBJ1-4; a weak D match, TRBD1 (6 bases). V was trimmed by 4 bases and J by 0 bases, leaving 12 bases between them. The CDR3 is 16 amino acids. Germline V gives CDR1 LNHDA, CDR2 SQIVND (reference sequence). The CDR3 is CASSNQGSSTNEKLFF. CDR3 DNA sequence: TGTGCCAGTAGTAACCAGGGGTCGTCAACTAATGAAAAACTGTTTTTT.

The genes are TRBV6-5 and TRBJ1-2; a possible D gene is TRBD1 (5 bases). Germline loops: CDR1 MNHEY, CDR2 SVGAGI. This CDR3 spans 13 amino acids. V lost 5 bases and J lost 4, with 11 bases in between. The CDR3 protein is CASSRQRIYGYTF. The CDR3 DNA follows: TGTGCCAGCAGTAGACAGAGGATCTATGGCTACACCTTC.

The chain carries TRBV6-5 and TRBJ2-5, with D possibly matching TRBD2 (5 bases). The V gene's germline CDR1 is MNHEY and CDR2 SVGAGI. Trimming took off 6 bases at V and 4 bases at J, with 18 bases between the two ends. The CDR3 totals 15 residues. The CDR3 region is CASRASTGLGETQYF. CDR3 nucleotides: TGTGCCAGCAGGGCCTCGACGGGGTTAGGAGAGACCCAGTACTTC.

V is TRBV7-9 and J is TRBJ1-6; a weak D match, TRBD1 (5 bases). Germline V CDR1 and CDR2: SEHNR, FQNEAQ (reference sequence). This CDR3 comprises 15 residues. V was clipped by 3 bases and J by 8 bases, with 14 bases between them. The CDR3 is CASSFGFGGDSPLHF. In nucleotides, the CDR3 is TGTGCCAGCAGCTTTGGGTTTGGGGGGGATTCACCCCTCCACTTT.

The gene calls are TRBV27 and TRBJ1-4; D not certain. Germline-derived CDR1 and CDR2 are MNHEY and SMNVEV (reference sequence). V was clipped by 3 bases and J by 7 bases, with 12 bases between them. The length of the CDR3 is 14 residues. The CDR3 region is CASSFNRAAEKLFF. In DNA form, the CDR3 reads TGTGCCAGCAGTTTCAACCGAGCCGCTGAAAAACTGTTTTTT.

The J gene is TRBJ2-7, the V gene TRBV18, with a tentative D call TRBD2 (6 bases). The germline V and J ends were trimmed by 2 bases and 2 bases, with 10 bases remaining between them. Per the germline V gene, CDR1 is KGHSH and CDR2 is LQKENI. The CDR3 runs 14 residues. The CDR3 sequence: CASSPARGTYEQYF. As DNA, the CDR3 is TGTGCCAGCTCACCAGCGCGCGGGACCTACGAGCAGTACTTC.

The CDR3 region has the DNA TGCGCCAGCAGCTTACCCGCCGGACAGTCCTACGAGCAGTACTTC. Translating it yields CASSLPAGQSYEQYF. The chain recombines TRBV5-1 with TRBJ2-7; maybe TRBD1 (6 bases). Trimming cost V 2 bases and J 1 base, with 13 bases left between them. CDR1 is SGHRS and CDR2 is YFSETQ in the germline V gene. This CDR3 region has 15 residues.